This TCR beta chain was identified during a study of blood T cell repertoires in COVID-19 (dated by TCRdb to the early 2020s). Study-level background: The collaborator samples originated in the United States, Italy and Spain and spanned the acute and convalescent phases of COVID-19. The prospective study material was composed of cDNA or gDNA derived from T cells, B-cell-depleted T cells, or PBMCs. The dataset comprised deeply sampled blood TCRbeta repertoires from subjects exposed to, actively infected with, or recovered from COVID-19. The repertoires were made available in a free public database intended to serve as a resource for research on the immune response to SARS-CoV-2. The samples were drawn from two sources: the first 160 participants of the ongoing ImmuneRACE study, and fewer than 1,500 subjects contributed by 6 global collaborators. The sample metadata nearly always contained a de-identified subject ID, COVID-19 status, age in years and sex. Where HLA class I and class II types were available, the types were taken from metadata supplied by the sample provider, not from assay-based typing. What the research found in general, with its limitations: The quantity of clinical and demographic metadata differed by source and by participant and was supplied without curation.

TCRbeta CDR3 regions were amplified from genomic DNA using the immunoSEQ Assay, a bias-controlled multiplex PCR. Concerning the study's data processing: The number of nucleated cells in each sample was estimated by amplification of reference gene primers within the assay. To quantify the absolute abundance of each unique TCRbeta CDR3 rearrangement, sequence reads were collapsed and filtered. Productive Simpson clonality was computed per sample as the square root of Simpson's diversity index over productive rearrangements. Imported from immuneACCESS, the table was reduced by TCRdb to in-frame sequences with V and J called. These copies leave out some clones; in studies compared against another copy, an unresolved V gene accounts for under half, and the cause of the remainder is not known. The V and J calls and clone size are taken from that table; D and trimming were inferred from the DNA. This sample has just under 65,000 clones in its table, and 83% of those were observed once. The ten top clones hold approximately 6% of the sample.

In the case of this clone: Its antigen is currently not known. No much larger clone exists at a distance of one base, and base qualities are not known.

Each collaborating institution followed its own protocols to collect whole blood in K2EDTA tubes. For TCRbeta analysis, collaborators shipped samples as frozen whole blood, isolated PBMCs, or DNA extracted from either of those sample types. The material sequenced was peripheral blood. The sequence was collected from a human donor in a cohort sampled during active COVID-19.

The CDR3 reads CASSSRQGTDTQYF. The nucleotides read TGTGCCAGCAGTTCACGACAGGGTACAGATACGCAGTATTTT. Recombination connected TRBV6-5 to TRBJ2-3; TRBD1 fits 7 bases in the junction. CDR1 and CDR2 were assigned from the germline V gene as MNHEY and SVGAGI. At the junction V is shortened by 4 bases and J by 3 bases; bases outside the gene matches: 4. Including cysteine and phenylalanine, the CDR3 has 14 amino acids. The CDR3 DNA has 42 bases and is translated from base 1.